The 8 T cell receptor beta chains below all came from one sample that was sequenced in a study of neurological immune-mediated disorders. TCRdb re-derived calls from the 5' RACE reads in MiXCR, one entry per CDR3 protein. The repertoire holds about 50,000 distinct CDR3 sequences, with approximately 3% as singletons. Sequenced material: PBMCs. These receptors all stem from a woman aged 45-60 years with multiple sclerosis.

This clonotype was picked up many times. The chain carries TRBV7-6 and TRBJ1-1; D gene ambiguous. This CDR3 region has 14 residues. Germline V gives CDR1 SGHVS, CDR2 FNYEAQ. Trimming pared 2 bases from V and 2 bases from J, leaving 9 bases between. The CDR3 coding sequence is TGTGCCAGCAGCTTAAAGGAGGGTAACACTGAAGCTTTCTTT. Protein product: CASSLKEGNTEAFF.

This clonotype occurred many times. The chain joins TRBV6-6 to TRBJ2-7; D possibly uses TRBD1 or TRBD2 (6 bases each). Germline V gene lookup returns CDR1 MNHNY and CDR2 SVGAGI (reference sequence). V shed 2 bases and J shed 6 bases, with 11 bases lying between them. The CDR3 contains 13 residues. The DNA of the CDR3 is TGTGCCAGCAGTTACGATCGGGGGCTCGAGCAGTACGTC. This sequence encodes CASSYDRGLEQYV.

This clonotype was recorded many times. This chain links TRBV20-1 with TRBJ2-5; TRBD2 matches 10 bases. The CDR3 consists of 12 residues. V was clipped by 5 bases and J by 3 bases; unmatched bases: 0. The germline CDR1 and CDR2 sequences are DFQATT and SNEGSKA (reference sequence). Here the CDR3 reads CSAGLAEETQYF. CDR3 bases: TGCAGTGCTGGACTAGCGGAAGAGACCCAGTACTTC.

The sample holds many counts of this clonotype. The chain combines TRBV15 with TRBJ2-3; 11 bases are a match to TRBD2. The CDR3 extends over 18 amino acids. Germline-derived CDR1 and CDR2 are LNHNV and YYDKDF (reference sequence). V dropped 0 bases and J dropped 0; count of bases not matched to a gene: 5. The CDR3 reads CATSRELAGVVSTDTQYF. DNA of the CDR3: TGTGCCACCAGCAGAGAACTAGCGGGAGTCGTTAGCACAGATACGCAGTATTTT.

This clonotype was counted at least ten times. The chain joins TRBV5-1 to TRBJ1-5; D possibly corresponds to TRBD1 (6 bases). V lost 3 bases and J lost 0, with 16 bases in between. Germline CDR1 is SGHRS and CDR2 is YFSETQ. The CDR3 has 17 amino acids. The CDR3 protein is CASSWPRTAYSNQPQHF. The CDR3 DNA reads TGCGCCAGCAGCTGGCCTCGGACAGCTTATAGCAATCAGCCCCAGCATTTT.

This clonotype was found a few times. It may be a read error: a sequence one base away is much more abundant. This chain connects TRBV27 to TRBJ2-3; weak D call: TRBD1 (5 bases). V was shortened by 3 bases and J by 6 bases, with 25 bases between the two germline ends. Germline V gene data show CDR1 as MNHEY and CDR2 as SMNVEV (reference sequence). CDR3 length: 18 amino acids. CDR3 in DNA: TGTGCCAGCAGTTTCTTCACCAAGGACCAAAAAAACAGGGATACGCAGTATTTT. Translated, it gives CASSFFTKDQKNRDTQYF.

This clonotype was seen at least ten times. The CDR3 region has the DNA TGTGCCAGCAGCCCGGCGGGGGGACTGACGTCGAGGGAGCTGTTTTTT. Its protein is CASSPAGGLTSRELFF. The chain links TRBV28 to TRBJ2-2, with 8 bases matching TRBD2. V was clipped by 6 bases and J by 9 bases; unmatched bases: 15. Germline CDR1 and CDR2: MDHEN and SYDVKM. The CDR3 spans 16 residues.

This clonotype was picked up many times. CDR3 loop: CASSRQGANTEAFF. DNA for the CDR3: TGCGCCAGCAGCAGGCAGGGGGCGAACACTGAAGCTTTCTTT. V is TRBV5-1 and J is TRBJ1-1, with TRBD1 identical over 8 bases. Germline lookup yields CDR1 SGHRS and CDR2 YFSETQ. The V gene end was trimmed by 4 bases and the J gene end by 1 base; junction bases not matched to a gene: 3. The CDR3 sequence is 14 residues long.